The 2 T cell receptor beta chains below were found in one sample sequenced in a study of CD4 and CD8 cells across lung adenocarcinoma regions (dated by TCRdb to the late 2010s). The library was obtained by PCR. Sequenced on a HiSeq X Ten. The raw public data were reprocessed by TCRdb itself: fastp quality trimming at Q25, MiXCR clonotype calling, in-frame beta chains only. Under each unique CDR3 protein, matching rows form one entry showing the most common genes and DNA. Present in this sample are 4,500 to 6,500 distinct CDR3 sequences, approximately 65% of which were seen just once. 20% to 25% of the sample comes from the top ten. Source material: CD4+ T cells from the center of a lung tumor. The cell subset or site label corresponds to: tumor center region. The receptors were gathered from a female donor with lung adenocarcinoma. The CD4 and CD8 labels of this study may be unreliable.

The chain carries TRBV6-1 and TRBJ1-1; 7 bases match TRBD1. The V gene's germline CDR1 is MNHNS and CDR2 SASEGT. Trimming removed 5 bases from V and 5 bases from J; junction bases left unmatched: 5. This CDR3 comprises 13 residues. In nucleotides, the CDR3 is TGTGCCAGCAGTCCTACAGGGGAAACTGAAGCTTTCTTT. Translated, it gives CASSPTGETEAFF.

The gene calls are TRBV6-1 and TRBJ2-5; TRBD1 or TRBD2 may be the D gene (5 bases each). Near its end, the DNA agrees better with TRBJ2-7, so the J call may be wrong. In germline, CDR1 is MNHNS, CDR2 SASEGT. The CDR3 covers 15 residues. The CDR3 DNA is TGTGCCAGCAGCCCTTTCCGGGACGGACCCTACGAGCAGTACTTC. Translating gives CASSPFRDGPYEQYF.